This T cell receptor beta chain is from a study of cytomegalovirus exposure and HLA in healthy donors. Trimming took 6 bases from V and 7 from J, leaving 13 bases between them. CDR1 is LNHDA and CDR2 is SQIVND in the germline V gene (reference sequence). The CDR3 loop spans 13 amino acids. This clone showed up just once. Its matching antigen is unknown. The primer mix had 60 Vbeta and 13 Jbeta primers. Repertoires were generated with immunoSEQ multiplex PCR, while TCRdb's copy carries only in-frame clones and drops some. The sample lists about 98,000 clones; roughly 76% were seen once. Findings of the study overall: A later analysis linked a missense variant in DCLRE1C to the trimming of TCR beta V and J genes. In vitro, three CMV-associated chains proved specific for CMV antigens.

The V and J genes are TRBV19 and TRBJ2-1; TRBD2 is a possible D gene (6 bases). The source is a female donor in good health and CMV-seronegative. Sequencing input: PBMCs. The CDR3 reads CASRVEGMNEQFF. The CDR3 nucleotides read TGTGCCAGTAGGGTGGAGGGGATGAATGAGCAGTTCTTC.